Here is one T cell receptor beta chain with its context. This record belongs to a study of blood T cell repertoires in COVID-19. As for the study in general: PBMCs, B-cell-depleted T cells, or T cells were the source of the cDNA or gDNA that made up the material.

Original processing methods: Estimation of nucleated cell counts was performed using reference gene primer amplification. Sequencing used immunoSEQ multiplex PCR; TCRdb keeps in-frame clones, though not all of them. Clone size and V and J calls were adopted from that table, with D and trimming inferred from the DNA. In the table there are around 150,000 clones, roughly 80% of which are singletons. The CDR3 length is 13 residues. Trimming took 6 bases from V and 0 from J; bases not matched to a gene: 1. All recovered Cohort 3 donors got two negative PCRs, got clearance, or saw symptom resolution. This TCR was sampled from a middle-aged man who had recovered from COVID-19. The gene calls are TRBV12-3 or TRBV12-4 and TRBJ2-5, with 7 bases aligning to TRBD1. Material: PBMCs or T cells enriched from blood (not recorded which). The chain's CDR3 is CASRGQYQETQYF. CDR3 in DNA: TGTGCCAGCAGGGGACAGTACCAAGAGACCCAGTACTTC.